A single sample gave rise to the 7 T cell receptor beta chains below, sequenced in a study of identifying expanded T cells in peripheral blood (dated by TCRdb to the late 2010s). Libraries were built with the immunoSEQ multiplex PCR assay. TCRdb stores this immuneACCESS table with in-frame sequences only. Part of the clones is absent; in the studies checked, under half of the shortfall reflects unresolved V genes, and no reason is known for the rest. The sample yields 65,000 to 95,000 clones; about 87% were counted once. The ten largest clones add up to roughly 7.7% of the sample. The sequencing input was blood. The receptors stem from a person between 18 and 75 years old in good health.

This rearrangement joins TRBV19 to TRBJ1-2; the D is unclear. V shed 3 bases and J shed 5 bases, with 13 bases lying between them. The CDR3 totals 14 residues. CDR1 is LNHDA and CDR2 is SQIVND in the germline V gene (reference sequence). The CDR3 bases are TGTGCCAGTAGTATGGTAACACCAAAATATGGCTACACCTTC. As protein: CASSMVTPKYGYTF.

This rearrangement joins TRBV4-3 to TRBJ1-4, with 8 bases lining up with TRBD1. Unmatched junction bases numbered 4, after V lost 0 bases and J lost 1 base. The CDR3 loop spans 17 amino acids. The germline CDR1 and CDR2 sequences are LGHNA and YSLEER. The CDR3 sequence is CASSQEGQAGTNEKLFF. The CDR3, as DNA: TGCGCCAGCAGCCAAGAGGGACAGGCTGGAACTAATGAAAAACTGTTTTTT.

The chain couples TRBV7-8 to TRBJ1-5; D unclear. The CDR3 extends over 15 amino acids. Trimming shortened V by 1 base and J by 1 base, and 8 bases separated the two germline ends. Germline V gene data show CDR1 as SGHVS and CDR2 as FQNEAQ. Here the CDR3 reads CASSLDSESNQPQHF. In DNA, the CDR3 is TGTGCCAGCAGCTTAGACTCGGAGAGCAATCAGCCCCAGCATTTT.

This chain links TRBV6-5 with TRBJ1-4, with D hard to call. The germline V gene encodes CDR1 MNHEY and CDR2 SVGAGI. CDR3 length: 14 residues. V dropped 5 bases and J dropped 8 bases, with 15 bases sitting between them. CDR3 in DNA: TGTGCCAGCAGTCGGGCGGACGGGAGGGAAAAACTGTTTTTT. Translation gives CASSRADGREKLFF.

The genes are TRBV4-2 and TRBJ2-1, with 9 bases identical to TRBD2. Germline V gene lookup returns CDR1 LGHNA and CDR2 YNFKEQ. V gave up 1 base and J gave up 6 bases; unmatched junction bases: 10. The length of the CDR3 is 17 residues. DNA of the CDR3: TGTGCCAGCAGCCAAGGTCGGGGAGCGGGGGGCCGCAATGAGCAGTTCTTC. This gives the protein CASSQGRGAGGRNEQFF.

The rearrangement joins TRBV2 to TRBJ1-1; TRBD1 aligns across 7 bases. The V and J ends lost 7 bases and 2 bases, in that order; junction bases with no gene match: 10. This CDR3 region has 15 residues. The germline gives CDR1 SNHLY, CDR2 FYNNEI. The CDR3 sequence is CASIPRQGGNTEAFF. DNA of the CDR3: TGTGCCAGCATACCCCGACAGGGAGGTAACACTGAAGCTTTCTTT.

The chain employs TRBV15 and TRBJ2-1; the match to TRBD2 covers 11 bases. Germline values: CDR1 LNHNV, CDR2 YYDKDF (reference sequence). The V gene end was trimmed by 5 bases and the J gene end by 10 bases; junction bases not matched to a gene: 4. This CDR3 comprises 13 residues. CDR3 sequence (DNA): TGTGCCACCAGCGTACTAGCGGGGGACGAGCAGTTCTTC. This sequence encodes CATSVLAGDEQFF. Full variable domain (outside the CDR3, taken from reference TRBV15 and TRBJ2-1): DAMVIQNPRYQVTQFGKPVTLSCSQTLNHNVMYWYQQKSSQAPKLLFHYYDKDFNNEADTPDNFQSRRPNTSFCFLDIRSPGLGDTAMYLCATSVLAGDEQFFGPGTRLTVL.